This T cell receptor beta chain was recorded in a study of cytomegalovirus exposure and HLA in healthy donors. Study-level background: The 120 or so validation repertoires used a platform that matched the one used for the 600 to 700 first-cohort repertoires, as a later analysis reported.

Study-level points and caveats: Within the approximately 120 validation repertoires, first-cohort TCR clusters tended to co-occur, according to a later analysis. The study designated 150 or so TCR beta chains cytomegalovirus-associated. Specificity of a few CMV-associated chains for CMV antigens was verified in vitro.

Remarks on this clone: Its specificity is unknown.

Libraries were prepared by immunoSEQ multiplex PCR; TCRdb keeps only in-frame clonotypes and omits some of them. The sample contains 250,000 or so clones, around 87% of which appear only once. The CDR3 covers 16 residues. V was clipped by 2 bases and J by 4 bases; unmatched bases: 4. CDR1 MNHNY and CDR2 SVGAGI come from the germline V gene (reference sequence). This clonotype originated in a woman aged 18-35 years in good health and CMV-seronegative. The rearrangement links TRBV6-6 to TRBJ2-2; 10 nucleotides align to TRBD1. What was sequenced was PBMCs. The CDR3 reads CASSYPGTGATGELFF. CDR3 in DNA: TGTGCCAGCAGTTACCCCGGGACAGGGGCCACCGGGGAGCTGTTTTTT.